These 13 T cell receptor beta chains originate from one sample sequenced in a study of T cells in Graves' hyperthyroidism and ophthalmopathy. TCR beta CDR3 sequences were amplified from RNA transcripts. The TCR CDR3 first-round RT-PCR relied on the HTBI primer set. In TCRdb, the multiplex PCR reads were re-called with MiXCR into one record per CDR3 protein. The sample includes a few hundred thousand distinct CDR3 sequences, approximately 14% of them seen just once. Sequenced: blood. These receptors came from a woman younger than 45 with Graves' hyperthyroidism.

This clonotype has at least ten counts. V usage is TRBV6-5 and J usage is TRBJ2-7; 8 nucleotides agree with TRBD1. Looked up from germline, CDR1 is MNHEY and CDR2 is SVGAGI. The CDR3 covers 13 residues. The V and J ends lost 2 bases and 6 bases, in that order; junction bases with no gene match: 3. CDR3 protein: CASSYPGGAEQYF. The CDR3 bases are TGTGCCAGCAGTTACCCAGGGGGCGCCGAGCAGTACTTC.

This clonotype was detected ten times or more. This chain joins TRBV5-6 and TRBJ2-3; D may be TRBD1 (6 bases). Germline values: CDR1 SGHDT, CDR2 YYEEEE. Trimming removed 4 bases from V and 6 bases from J, with 18 bases in between. The CDR3 totals 15 residues. The CDR3 spells CASSTPGPGADTQYF. The CDR3 DNA sequence: TGTGCCAGCAGCACGCCGGGACCAGGGGCCGATACGCAGTATTTT.

This clonotype appeared many times. The chain recombines TRBV20-1 with TRBJ2-7, with D possibly TRBD2 on 6 matching bases. From germline, CDR1 is DFQATT and CDR2 SNEGSKA (reference sequence). Trimming shortened V by 0 bases and J by 2 bases, and 8 bases separated the two germline ends. The CDR3 spans 13 residues. CDR3 loop: CSARDAGTYEQYF. The CDR3 DNA reads as TGCAGTGCTAGAGATGCGGGGACCTACGAGCAGTACTTC.

This clonotype occurred many times. This chain uses TRBV5-1 with TRBJ2-1, with 8 bases aligning to TRBD1. Looked up from germline, CDR1 is SGHRS and CDR2 is YFSETQ. V trimming: 4 bases; J trimming: 4 bases; junction bases outside the gene matches: 10. The CDR3 totals 16 residues. CDR3 DNA: TGCGCCAGCAGCCCCGCGGGGACAGGTCCTTACAATGAGCAGTTCTTC. Its translation is CASSPAGTGPYNEQFF.

This clonotype has only a few counts. The chain links TRBV6-1 to TRBJ1-5; 7 bases line up with TRBD1. The CDR3 loop spans 17 amino acids. V was pared by 5 bases and J by 1 base, with 11 bases of the junction left unmatched. Germline V gene data show CDR1 as MNHNS and CDR2 as SASEGT. CDR3 nucleotide sequence: TGTGCCAGCAGTCCACGAGGGGGCGGAGGGAGCAATCAGCCCCAGCATTTT. Translating it yields CASSPRGGGGSNQPQHF.

There are many counts of this clonotype. Here the CDR3 DNA reads TGTGCCAGCAGAAATACAGGGGATAATGGCTACACCTTC. This encodes CASRNTGDNGYTF. The rearrangement uses TRBV12-3 or TRBV12-4 and TRBJ1-2; 7 bases match TRBD1. Trimming cost V 6 bases and J 6 bases; bases outside gene matches: 7. This CDR3 is 13 amino acids long.

This clonotype has more than one count but fewer than ten. The V gene is TRBV7-6, the J gene TRBJ2-5; D ambiguous. The ends were cut back, 0 bases at V and 3 bases at J, with 8 bases in the middle. This CDR3 has 14 amino acids. CDR1 and CDR2 (germline): SGHVS, FNYEAQ. CDR3 bases: TGTGCCAGCAGCTTAGCAACTATAGAAGAGACCCAGTACTTC. Its protein is CASSLATIEETQYF. Variable domain in full (rest from reference TRBV7-6 and TRBJ2-5): GAGVSQSPRYKVTKRGQDVALRCDPISGHVSLYWYRQALGQGPEFLTYFNYEAQQDKSGLPNDRFSAERPEGSISTLTIQRTEQRDSAMYRCASSLATIEETQYFGPGTRLLVL.

The chain carries TRBV19 and TRBJ1-2; 8 positions agree with TRBD1. The CDR3 is 14 amino acids. Germline V gives CDR1 LNHDA, CDR2 SQIVND (reference sequence). V shed 5 bases, J shed 3 bases, and the junction held 5 bases outside the gene matches. CDR3 region: CASSFDRGDYGYTF. The CDR3 DNA reads TGTGCCAGTAGTTTCGACAGGGGAGACTATGGCTACACCTTC.

J is TRBJ1-6 and V is TRBV18, with a tentative D call TRBD1 (6 bases). Trimming stripped 3 bases from V and 4 bases from J, with 13 bases between. Germline CDR1 is KGHSH and CDR2 is LQKENI. The CDR3 contains 16 residues. The CDR3 spells CASSPSGTTYNSPLHF. CDR3 coding DNA: TGTGCCAGCTCACCGTCCGGGACAACTTATAATTCACCCCTCCACTTT. The whole variable domain, filled in from reference TRBV18 and TRBJ1-6, reads NAGVMQNPRHLVRRRGQEARLRCSPMKGHSHVYWYRQLPEEGLKFMVYLQKENIIDESGMPKERFSAEFPKEGPSILRIQQVVRGDSAAYFCASSPSGTTYNSPLHFGNGTRLTVT.

J is TRBJ1-1 and V is TRBV6-1; D perhaps matches TRBD1 (5 bases). The ends were cut back, 8 bases at V and 7 bases at J, with 8 bases in the middle. This CDR3 has 10 residues. Germline V CDR1 and CDR2: MNHNS, SASEGT. The CDR3 DNA reads as TGTGCCAGCTTCAGGGTTGAAGCTTTCTTT. It specifies CASFRVEAFF.

The chain couples TRBV6-6 to TRBJ1-4; D perhaps matches TRBD1 (6 bases). Trimming shortened V by 1 base and J by 7 bases, and 16 bases separated the two germline ends. This CDR3 is 16 amino acids long. The germline gives CDR1 MNHNY, CDR2 SVGAGI (reference sequence). The CDR3, as DNA: TGTGCCAGCAGTTACTACAGGGAGATTAGTGGTGAAAAACTGTTTTTT. The encoded protein is CASSYYREISGEKLFF.

This clonotype was detected a few times. The V call is TRBV4-1, the J call TRBJ2-2; D gene uncertain. Trimming removed 0 bases at V and 10 bases at J, with 6 bases between. Germline loops: CDR1 MGHRA, CDR2 YSYEKL. The CDR3 sequence is 12 residues long. The CDR3 DNA reads as TGCGCCAGCAGCCAAGATCTAAAGGAGCTGTTTTTT. Protein: CASSQDLKELFF.

This clonotype came up a few times. The rearrangement joins TRBV29-1 to TRBJ1-5; no firm D call. The germline V and J ends were trimmed by 6 bases and 9 bases, with 15 bases remaining between them. The germline gives CDR1 SQVTM, CDR2 ANQGSEA. This CDR3 region has 12 residues. The CDR3 loop reads CSVERPGGPQHF. The DNA for the CDR3 is TGCAGCGTAGAGCGCCCAGGTGGGCCCCAGCATTTT.